This T cell receptor (beta chain) comes out of a study of blood T cell repertoires in COVID-19. Across the study: From T cells, B-cell-depleted T cells, or PBMCs came the material, which was cDNA or gDNA.

Germline V gene lookup returns CDR1 LNHNV and CDR2 YYDKDF (reference sequence). V shed 0 bases and J shed 2 bases, with 8 bases lying between them. CDR3 length: 15 residues. This clone was found once. In the authors' workflow: Nucleated cell number was recorded as an estimate derived from reference gene primer amplification. Some clones are missing from TCRdb's copy, which holds only in-frame ones; the method was immunoSEQ multiplex PCR. V and J calls and clone size are those listed in that table; D and trimming were worked out from the DNA. The table shows under 300,000 clones, with less than 90% occurring only once.

Sequencing input: peripheral blood. This chain links TRBV15 with TRBJ1-5, with D possibly TRBD1 on 6 matching bases. The TCR sequence derives from a man aged 55 to 70 who had recovered from COVID-19. As DNA, the CDR3 is TGTGCCACCAGCAGAGAACAGGGCGGCAATCAGCCCCAGCATTTT. Translated, it gives CATSREQGGNQPQHF.